The clone carrying this TCR beta chain was detected many times. Its specificity is not known. This specimen comes from a study of early T cells in non-severe SARS-CoV-2 infection. The study's findings and limits: Matching against VDJdb likely underestimated virus-specific expansions, favoring anti-spike CD8.

The CDR3 consists of 12 residues. Germline V CDR1 and CDR2: MGHDK, SYGVNS. V lost 3 bases and J lost 4, with 6 bases in between. The protocol attached unique molecular identifiers to individual cDNA molecules. TCRdb re-called the 5' RACE reads through MiXCR, storing one row per CDR3 protein. The sample holds some 25,000 distinct CDR3 sequences, about 4% seen once. This TCR was recovered from an adult who was a healthcare worker with PCR-confirmed SARS-CoV-2 infection or an uninfected control (not recorded which). Sequenced material: whole blood. The chain uses TRBV25-1 and TRBJ1-1, with D hard to call. The CDR3 sequence is CASSDRVTEAFF. In nucleotides, the CDR3 is TGTGCCAGCAGTGATAGAGTCACTGAAGCTTTCTTT.